This TCR beta chain comes out of a study of regulatory T cells in long-lasting Graves disease. Study at large: Persistent Graves' disease denoted over 5 years of antithyroid drugs plus positive TSH receptor antibodies.

Arm-PCR of CDR3 regions and iRepertoire HTBI primers were the basis on which TCR beta libraries were built. MiXCR, run by TCRdb on the multiplex PCR reads, gives a single entry per CDR3 protein. The sample comprises 400,000 to 500,000 distinct CDR3 sequences, roughly 22% of which are singletons, and about an eighth rests with the top ten. Time point meaning: persistent/refractory GD, antithyroid drugs over 5 years with positive TRAb. PBMCs were the source of the RNA used for TCR sequencing. There are many counts of this clonotype. Its antigen is not known. Study-wide results and limits: Persistent Graves' patients had lower TCR diversity than newly diagnosed ones.

The length of the CDR3 is 14 residues. CDR1 and CDR2 (germline): MDHEN, SYDVKM. Trimming took 2 bases from V and 5 from J; bases not matched to a gene: 4. The chain recombines TRBV28 with TRBJ2-5; 8 nucleotides agree with TRBD2. This specimen consisted of peripheral blood mononuclear cells (PBMCs), obtained when the disease was refractory, from a patient treated with antithyroid drugs. This receptor was taken from a female donor with Graves disease. Here the CDR3 DNA reads TGTGCCAGCAGTTTAGGGGTAGCGGGGGAGACCCAGTACTTC. This encodes CASSLGVAGETQYF.